Sequencing of this T cell receptor beta chain was carried out in a study of T cell responses to AZD1222 COVID-19 vaccine. The protocol was immunoSEQ multiplex PCR, while the TCRdb copy is restricted to in-frame clones and leaves out a portion. The table has 95,000 to 110,000 clones, 88% seen once. V was trimmed by 7 bases and J by 2 bases, leaving 12 bases between them. This CDR3 has 14 amino acids. Germline V CDR1 and CDR2: SGHRS, YFSETQ. The source was peripheral blood, collected on day 0 of AZD1222 vaccination. J is TRBJ2-2 and V is TRBV5-1; no firm D call. This clonotype was obtained from an adult in good health. CDR3 sequence (DNA): TGCGCCAGCCGTCCAGGTCCCAACACCGGGGAGCTGTTTTTT. Translation: CASRPGPNTGELFF.